Following are 30 T cell receptor beta chains from one sample sequenced in a study of blood T cells in healthy people across ages. It was with a sample-barcoded 5' primer and a J-beta primer mix that a second PCR of roughly 6 to 11 cycles was run. Using its own MiXCR run on the 5' RACE reads, TCRdb lists one record per CDR3 protein. Of some 1.7 million distinct CDR3 sequences listed, roughly 27% are singletons. Sequencing was carried out using blood. The receptors shown here come from a woman aged 30 to 39 in good health.

This clonotype has a count of ten or more. The chain uses TRBV7-3 and TRBJ2-1; D uncertain. The germline CDR1 and CDR2 sequences are SGHTA and FQGTGA. Trimming removed 3 bases at V and 5 bases at J, with 8 bases between. CDR3 length: 13 residues. In nucleotides, the CDR3 is TGTGCCAGCAGCTTTACAGAAGACAATGAGCAGTTCTTC. Translation gives CASSFTEDNEQFF. The full variable domain, completed using reference TRBV7-3 and TRBJ2-1, is GAGVSQTPSNKVTEKGKYVELRCDPISGHTALYWYRQSLGQGPEFLIYFQGTGAADDSGLPNDRFFAVRPEGSVSTLKIQRTERGDSAVYLCASSFTEDNEQFFGPGTRLTVL.

The CDR3 region is CSAFYLYNEQFF. CDR3 bases: TGCAGTGCTTTCTACCTTTACAATGAGCAGTTCTTC. The rearrangement links TRBV20-1 to TRBJ2-1; no definite D call. Germline loops: CDR1 DFQATT, CDR2 SNEGSKA (reference sequence). This CDR3 spans 12 amino acids. The V end lost 5 bases, the J end lost 4 bases, and 9 bases lay between the germline ends.

This clonotype showed up many times. The CDR3 is CASSQDRDRGYQPQHF. The CDR3 DNA is TGCGCCAGCAGCCAAGATCGGGACAGGGGATATCAGCCCCAGCATTTT. This chain links TRBV4-3 with TRBJ1-5; 10 nucleotides agree with TRBD1. J gave up 5 bases and V 0 bases, and 4 bases lay outside the gene matches. Germline CDR1 reads LGHNA; CDR2 reads YSLEER. The CDR3 sequence is 16 residues long.

The chain has TRBV19 and TRBJ1-5; no firm D call. CDR3 length: 14 amino acids. The V end was cut by 5 bases, the J end by 5 bases, with 13 bases between. Per germline, CDR1 LNHDA and CDR2 SQIVND (reference sequence). The DNA of the CDR3 is TGTGCCAGTAGTGACCCGGACTCCGATCAGCCCCAGCATTTT. It codes for CASSDPDSDQPQHF.

V and J are TRBV6-1 and TRBJ2-1, with TRBD2 identical over 10 bases. V shed 5 bases, J shed 8 bases, and the junction held 6 bases outside the gene matches. This CDR3 comprises 14 residues. CDR1 MNHNS and CDR2 SASEGT come from the germline V gene. The CDR3 is CASSNSGRADEQFF. The CDR3 nucleotides are TGTGCCAGCAGTAACAGCGGGAGGGCCGATGAGCAGTTCTTC.

V is TRBV7-3 and J is TRBJ2-3; 16 bases map to TRBD2. CDR1 SGHTA and CDR2 FQGTGA come from the germline V gene. Trimming at V came to 1 base and at J to 1 base, leaving 14 bases not matched to a gene. The CDR3 covers 22 residues. CDR3 nucleotides: TGTGCCAGCAGCTTAAAGAGAAGGGGACTAGCGGGGGGGCCCATGGGCACAGATACGCAGTATTTT. Translation gives CASSLKRRGLAGGPMGTDTQYF. Looking up the rest from reference TRBV7-3 and TRBJ2-3 gives the full variable domain: GAGVSQTPSNKVTEKGKYVELRCDPISGHTALYWYRQSLGQGPEFLIYFQGTGAADDSGLPNDRFFAVRPEGSVSTLKIQRTERGDSAVYLCASSLKRRGLAGGPMGTDTQYFGPGTRLTVL.

On this clonotype itself: A much bigger clone sits one base away, suggesting this may be a read error. The chain is built from TRBV20-1 and TRBJ2-4; 7 positions agree with TRBD1. Germline V lookup: CDR1 DFQATT, CDR2 SNEGSKA (reference sequence). The CDR3 covers 12 residues. The CDR3 region is CRADRQGDIQYF. The DNA for the CDR3 is TGCAGGGCTGACAGACAGGGTGACATTCAGTACTTC.

The CDR3: CASGPSGNEKLFF. As DNA, the CDR3 is TGTGCCAGCGGACCTTCGGGTAATGAAAAACTGTTTTTT. This sequence joins TRBV12-3 or TRBV12-4 and TRBJ1-4; D is undetermined. Trimming removed 8 bases at V and 4 bases at J, with 11 bases between. CDR3 size: 13 residues.

The chain is built from TRBV28 and TRBJ2-5; TRBD1 aligns across 8 bases. V gave up 6 bases and J gave up 11 bases; unmatched junction bases: 14. CDR1 and CDR2 (germline): MDHEN, SYDVKM. This CDR3 region has 14 residues. CDR3: CASSLQGARLEQYF. CDR3 nucleotide sequence: TGTGCCAGCAGCCTCCAGGGGGCCCGTTTAGAGCAGTACTTC.

Notes on this clonotype: This may stem from a read error, because a much larger clone lies one nucleotide away. The chain links TRBV24-1 to TRBJ2-1, with 10 bases fitting TRBD2. The length of the CDR3 is 14 residues. With V trimmed by 4 bases and J by 11 bases, 7 bases remained unmatched. CDR1 and CDR2 (germline): KGHDR, SFDVKD. CDR3 in amino acids: CATSEVLAGAQQFF. In DNA, the CDR3 is TGTGCCACCAGTGAGGTGCTAGCGGGAGCACAGCAGTTCTTC.

The chain uses TRBV10-3 and TRBJ2-2; 11 bases line up with TRBD2. Trimming cost V 10 bases and J 2 bases; bases outside gene matches: 15. The CDR3 is 18 residues long. Per the germline V gene, CDR1 is ENHRY and CDR2 is SYGVKD. The CDR3 DNA is TGTGCCACCAGGGACGCCACTAGCGGGGGCGGTAACACCGGGGAGCTGTTTTTT. This sequence encodes CATRDATSGGGNTGELFF.

V and J are TRBV14 and TRBJ2-1, with 8 bases fitting TRBD2. Looked up from germline, CDR1 is SGHDN and CDR2 is FVKESK. J was trimmed by 11 bases and V by 2 bases; bases with no gene match: 8. CDR3 length equals 14 residues. The CDR3, as DNA: TGTGCCAGCAGCCAAATGGCTAGCGGGCGTAAGCAGTTCTTC. It encodes CASSQMASGRKQFF.

This clonotype was seen at least ten times. This chain links TRBV29-1 with TRBJ2-1; D gene uncertain. The germline gives CDR1 SQVTM, CDR2 ANQGSEA. Trimming removed 4 bases from V and 7 bases from J, with 11 bases in between. The CDR3 has 12 amino acids. CDR3 in DNA: TGCAGCGTTGGGAAGGTGGGAAATGAGCAGTTCTTC. It specifies CSVGKVGNEQFF.

The chain is built from TRBV7-2 and TRBJ2-2, with 10 bases matching TRBD2. The CDR3 covers 16 residues. From germline, CDR1 is SGHTA and CDR2 FQGNSA. The J segment lost 6 bases and the V segment lost 1 base, leaving 5 bases of the junction unmatched. This CDR3 reads CASSLVGSGRSGELFF. In DNA, the CDR3 is TGTGCCAGCAGCTTAGTCGGTAGCGGGAGGTCCGGGGAGCTGTTTTTT.

This clonotype was observed many times. This sequence joins TRBV6-6 and TRBJ2-5, with 15 bases fitting TRBD2. The CDR3 runs to 16 residues. Trimming cost V 8 bases and J 9 bases; bases outside gene matches: 13. Germline-derived CDR1 and CDR2 are MNHNY and SVGAGI (reference sequence). In nucleotides, the CDR3 is TGTGCCAGCCTCCTAAGTGGGACTAGCGGGAGGACGTCCCAGTACTTC. Amino acids: CASLLSGTSGRTSQYF.

V and J are TRBV20-1 and TRBJ2-1; the match to TRBD2 covers 9 bases. The CDR3 has 18 residues. Trimming took 2 bases from V and 0 from J; bases not matched to a gene: 11. Germline CDR1 is DFQATT and CDR2 is SNEGSKA (reference sequence). The CDR3 DNA reads as TGCAGTGCTAGACTTATTAGCGGGGGCCGTCCCTCCTACAATGAGCAGTTCTTC. As protein: CSARLISGGRPSYNEQFF.

This clonotype was counted between two and nine times. This sequence joins TRBV6-6 and TRBJ2-5; D possibly corresponds to TRBD2 (6 bases). The J call may be faulty, since TRBJ2-7 better matches the DNA end. The germline V gene has CDR1 MNHNY and CDR2 SVGAGI (reference sequence). The CDR3 covers 12 residues. The CDR3 nucleotides read TGTGCCAGCACCCTCTTCGGGGGCGAGCAGTACTTC. As protein: CASTLFGGEQYF.

This clonotype was observed many times. The junction and the germline gene differ at one end; a read error may be behind it. The chain joins TRBV7-6 to TRBJ2-1; 12 positions match TRBD2. The germline V gene encodes CDR1 SGHVS and CDR2 FNYEAQ. CDR3 length equals 15 residues. CDR3 amino acids: CASSLAGGPRNEQFF. DNA for the CDR3: TGTGCCAGCAGCCTAGCGGGAGGGCCAAGGAATGAGCAGTTCTTC.

This clonotype was observed a few times. The rearrangement uses TRBV27 and TRBJ2-3; 8 bases agree with TRBD2. Germline V CDR1 and CDR2: MNHEY, SMNVEV (reference sequence). The CDR3 totals 15 residues. V lost 0 bases to trimming and J lost 4 bases; unmatched junction nucleotides: 3. CDR3 protein: CASSLSSGMSDTQYF. The CDR3, as DNA: TGTGCCAGCAGTTTATCTAGCGGGATGTCAGATACGCAGTATTTT.

This clonotype was observed a handful of times. The chain carries TRBV12-3 or TRBV12-4 and TRBJ2-1; D remains ambiguous. V dropped 3 bases and J dropped 6 bases, with 6 bases sitting between them. The length of the CDR3 is 12 residues. Written as DNA, the CDR3 is TGTGCCAGCAGTTTCCTCACCAATGAGCAGTTCTTC. Translating gives CASSFLTNEQFF.

The sample holds a few counts of this clonotype. The J gene is TRBJ2-3, the V gene TRBV27; 8 bases match TRBD2. CDR1 MNHEY and CDR2 SMNVEV come from the germline V gene (reference sequence). The CDR3 consists of 16 residues. Unmatched junction bases numbered 6, after V lost 0 bases and J lost 4 bases. The chain's CDR3 is CASSLSVAGKSDTQYF. The CDR3 nucleotides are TGTGCCAGCAGTTTATCCGTAGCGGGGAAGTCAGATACGCAGTATTTT.

Many counts were recorded for this clonotype. The CDR3 here is CASSPPVGETQYF. Here the CDR3 DNA reads TGTGCCAGCTCACCACCGGTAGGGGAGACCCAGTACTTC. The chain employs TRBV18 and TRBJ2-5; D not resolved. The V gene's germline CDR1 is KGHSH and CDR2 LQKENI. The CDR3 covers 13 residues. Trimming took off 0 bases at V and 5 bases at J, with 7 bases between the two ends. The complete variable domain, with remaining parts taken from reference TRBV18 and TRBJ2-5, reads NAGVMQNPRHLVRRRGQEARLRCSPMKGHSHVYWYRQLPEEGLKFMVYLQKENIIDESGMPKERFSAEFPKEGPSILRIQQVVRGDSAAYFCASSPPVGETQYFGPGTRLLVL.

This sequence joins TRBV10-3 and TRBJ2-2; the D is unclear. The germline V and J ends were trimmed by 1 base and 3 bases, with 6 bases remaining between them. The CDR3 runs to 14 residues. Germline V lookup: CDR1 ENHRY, CDR2 SYGVKD. In nucleotides, the CDR3 is TGTGCCATCAGTGAGTTTCAGGACACCGGGGAGCTGTTTTTT. As protein: CAISEFQDTGELFF.

This clonotype was observed many times. The rearrangement uses TRBV20-1 and TRBJ2-5, with 9 bases identical to TRBD2. CDR3 size: 14 residues. The J segment lost 1 base and the V segment lost 5 bases, leaving 5 bases of the junction unmatched. Germline V lookup: CDR1 DFQATT, CDR2 SNEGSKA (reference sequence). The CDR3 region has the DNA TGCAGTGCTCCTCTAGCGGGGTTCCAAGAGACCCAGTACTTC. Translated, it gives CSAPLAGFQETQYF.

As concerns this clonotype: This sequence may be a read error, since a much larger clone differs from it by one base. This chain joins TRBV12-3 or TRBV12-4 and TRBJ2-7, with D perhaps matching TRBD1 (5 bases). This CDR3 is 13 amino acids long. Trimming left V 7 bases short and J 7 bases short, with 17 bases between. The chain's CDR3 is CASTLTEDNEQYF. In DNA form, the CDR3 reads TGTGCCAGCACGCTGACAGAGGACAATGAGCAGTACTTC.

In this sample, this clonotype turned up a few times. The chain is built from TRBV6-5 and TRBJ2-3, with 8 nucleotides matching TRBD1. CDR3 size: 16 residues. CDR1 and CDR2 (germline): MNHEY, SVGAGI. V lost 7 bases and J lost 0; bases outside the gene matches: 9. Here the CDR3 DNA reads TGTGCCAGCAACAGAGACAGGGGAGGTAGCACAGATACGCAGTATTTT. Translating gives CASNRDRGGSTDTQYF.

V is TRBV19 and J is TRBJ2-1, with a possible D match to TRBD2 (6 bases). From germline, CDR1 is LNHDA and CDR2 SQIVND (reference sequence). V was shortened by 8 bases and J by 14 bases, with 22 bases between the two germline ends. The CDR3 has 13 residues. CDR3 DNA: TGTGCCAGTGGCGAGACGAGCCCGGGGGTGGAGTTCTTC. The encoded protein is CASGETSPGVEFF. The entire variable domain, with the rest obtained from reference TRBV19 and TRBJ2-1, is as follows: DGGITQSPKYLFRKEGQNVTLSCEQNLNHDAMYWYRQDPGQGLRLIYYSQIVNDFQKGDIAEGYSVSREKKESFPLTVTSAQKNPTAFYLCASGETSPGVEFFGPGTRLTVL.

This chain connects TRBV20-1 to TRBJ2-1; D not certain. CDR3 size: 12 residues. Trimming took 1 base from V and 6 from J, leaving 7 bases between them. Germline CDR1 is DFQATT and CDR2 is SNEGSKA (reference sequence). The CDR3, as DNA: TGCAGTGCTAGAGCGGGCCTCAATGAGCAGTTCTTC. This gives the protein CSARAGLNEQFF.

Details on this clonotype: A read error is possible here, since a much larger clone lies one base away. The rearrangement joins TRBV3-1 to TRBJ2-5, with D unresolved. CDR3 length: 12 amino acids. The germline CDR1 and CDR2 sequences are LGHDT and YNNKEL (reference sequence). For the CDR3, the DNA is TGTGTCAGCAGCCAAGATATCGCGACCCAGTACTTC. Translated, it gives CVSSQDIATQYF.

This clonotype was observed a handful of times. The CDR3 protein is CSASGQGALLGDQPQHF. CDR3 bases: TGCAGTGCCTCAGGACAGGGGGCCTTGCTTGGCGATCAGCCCCAGCATTTT. The chain carries TRBV20-1 and TRBJ1-5; TRBD1 agrees at 11 bases. Looked up from germline, CDR1 is DFQATT and CDR2 is SNEGSKA (reference sequence). CDR3 length: 17 residues. V was clipped by 6 bases and J by 5 bases; unmatched bases: 15.